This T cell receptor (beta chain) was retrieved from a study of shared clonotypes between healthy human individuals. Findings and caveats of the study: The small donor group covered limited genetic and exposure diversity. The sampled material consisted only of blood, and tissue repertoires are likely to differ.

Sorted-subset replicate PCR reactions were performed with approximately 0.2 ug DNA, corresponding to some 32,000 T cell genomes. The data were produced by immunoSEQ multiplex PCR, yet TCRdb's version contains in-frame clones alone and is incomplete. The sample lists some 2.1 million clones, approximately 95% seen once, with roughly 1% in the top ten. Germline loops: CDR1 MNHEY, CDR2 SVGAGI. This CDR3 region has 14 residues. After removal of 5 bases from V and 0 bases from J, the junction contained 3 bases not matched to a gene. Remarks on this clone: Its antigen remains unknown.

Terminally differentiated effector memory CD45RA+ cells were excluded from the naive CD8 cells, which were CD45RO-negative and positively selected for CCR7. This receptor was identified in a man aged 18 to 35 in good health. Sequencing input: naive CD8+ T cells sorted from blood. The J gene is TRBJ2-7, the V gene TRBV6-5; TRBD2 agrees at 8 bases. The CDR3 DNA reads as TGTGCCAGCAGTCTTAGCGGGAACTCCTACGAGCAGTACTTC. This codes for CASSLSGNSYEQYF.